The source of this TCR beta chain is a study of cytomegalovirus exposure and HLA in healthy donors. The PCR employed 60 Vbeta primers together with 13 Jbeta primers. Measured with immunoSEQ multiplex PCR; TCRdb has only the in-frame clones, and not every one. The table has under 150,000 clones, roughly 68% seen once. Turning to this clone: Its antigen is currently unknown.

Points from the study as a whole: In a later analysis, compared with equally common non-associated chains, HLA-associated beta chains were more expanded. As a later analysis showed, a missense DCLRE1C variant was linked to trimming of TCR beta V- and J-genes. As confirmed in vitro, a few CMV-associated chains were specific for CMV antigens. The authors listed around 150 TCR beta chains as cytomegalovirus-associated.

The sequence was obtained from a man in his 60s in good health and CMV-seronegative. Sequenced input: PBMCs.

The DNA for the CDR3 is TGTGCCAGCACCTCGTCGACTAGCGGGCAAGAGACCCAGTACTTC. It codes for CASTSSTSGQETQYF. The chain combines TRBV6-5 with TRBJ2-5; TRBD2 matches 10 bases. Trimming removed 7 bases from V and 2 bases from J; junction bases left unmatched: 7. From germline, CDR1 is MNHEY and CDR2 SVGAGI. The CDR3 spans 15 residues.